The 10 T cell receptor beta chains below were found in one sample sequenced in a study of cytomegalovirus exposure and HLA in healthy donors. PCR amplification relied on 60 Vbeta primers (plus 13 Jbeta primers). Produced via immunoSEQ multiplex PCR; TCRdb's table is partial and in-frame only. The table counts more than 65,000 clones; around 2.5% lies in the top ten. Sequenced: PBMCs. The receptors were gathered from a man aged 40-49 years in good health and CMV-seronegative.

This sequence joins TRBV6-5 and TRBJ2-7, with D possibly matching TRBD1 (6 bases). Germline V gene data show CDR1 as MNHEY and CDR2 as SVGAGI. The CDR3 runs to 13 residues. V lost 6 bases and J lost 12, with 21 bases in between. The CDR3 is CASSLTQTGTGYF. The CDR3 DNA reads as TGTGCCAGCAGCCTCACTCAGACAGGTACCGGGTACTTC.

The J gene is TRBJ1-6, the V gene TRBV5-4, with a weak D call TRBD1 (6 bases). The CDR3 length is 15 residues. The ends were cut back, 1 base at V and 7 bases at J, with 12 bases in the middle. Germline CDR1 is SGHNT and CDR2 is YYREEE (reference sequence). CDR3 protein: CASSLPGVLNSPLHF. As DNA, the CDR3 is TGTGCCAGCAGCTTGCCAGGGGTCCTAAATTCACCCCTCCACTTT.

CDR3 sequence reads: CASSLVWGLNEQFF. As DNA, the CDR3 is TGTGCCAGCAGCTTAGTGTGGGGCCTCAATGAGCAGTTCTTC. The V and J genes are TRBV11-2 and TRBJ2-1; D might be TRBD1 (5 bases). CDR1 is SGHAT, CDR2 FQNNGV, per germline. The CDR3 consists of 14 residues. The ends were cut back, 1 base at V and 6 bases at J, with 10 bases in the middle.

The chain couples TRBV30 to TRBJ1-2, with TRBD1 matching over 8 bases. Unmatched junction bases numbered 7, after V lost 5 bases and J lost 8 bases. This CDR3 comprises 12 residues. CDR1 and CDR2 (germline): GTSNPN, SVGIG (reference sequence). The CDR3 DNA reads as TGTGCCTGGGCTGGACAGGGAGGCGGCTACACCTTC. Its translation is CAWAGQGGGYTF.

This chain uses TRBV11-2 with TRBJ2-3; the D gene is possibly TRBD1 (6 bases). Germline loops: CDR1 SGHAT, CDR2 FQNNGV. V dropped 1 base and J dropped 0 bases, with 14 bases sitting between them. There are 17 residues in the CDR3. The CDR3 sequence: CASSLGAGARSTDTQYF. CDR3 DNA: TGTGCCAGCAGCTTAGGGGCAGGGGCCAGAAGCACAGATACGCAGTATTTT.

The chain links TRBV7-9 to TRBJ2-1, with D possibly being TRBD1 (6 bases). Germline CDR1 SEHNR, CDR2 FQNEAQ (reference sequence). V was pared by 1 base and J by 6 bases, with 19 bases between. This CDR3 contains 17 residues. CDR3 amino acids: CASSLEGDHHNRNEQFF. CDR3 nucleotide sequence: TGTGCCAGCAGCTTAGAGGGGGACCATCACAACCGCAATGAGCAGTTCTTC.

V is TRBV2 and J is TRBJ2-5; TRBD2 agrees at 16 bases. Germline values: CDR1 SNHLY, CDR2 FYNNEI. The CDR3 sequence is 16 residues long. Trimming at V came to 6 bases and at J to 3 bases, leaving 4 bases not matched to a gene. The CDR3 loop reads CASRTGLAGGKETQYF. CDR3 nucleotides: TGTGCCAGCAGGACGGGACTAGCGGGGGGGAAAGAGACCCAGTACTTC.

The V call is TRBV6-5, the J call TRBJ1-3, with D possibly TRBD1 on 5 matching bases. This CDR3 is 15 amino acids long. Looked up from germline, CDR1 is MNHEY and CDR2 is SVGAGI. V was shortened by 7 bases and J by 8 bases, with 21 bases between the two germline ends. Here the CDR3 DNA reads TGTGCCAGCAAGAACGGGGGTTCTGATGGGGACACCATATATTTT. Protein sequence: CASKNGGSDGDTIYF.

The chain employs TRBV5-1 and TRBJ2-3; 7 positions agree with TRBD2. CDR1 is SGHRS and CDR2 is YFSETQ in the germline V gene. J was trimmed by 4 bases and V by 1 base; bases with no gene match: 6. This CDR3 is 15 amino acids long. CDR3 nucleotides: TGCGCCAGCAGCTTGTCTAGCGGATTGGCAGATACGCAGTATTTT. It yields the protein CASSLSSGLADTQYF.

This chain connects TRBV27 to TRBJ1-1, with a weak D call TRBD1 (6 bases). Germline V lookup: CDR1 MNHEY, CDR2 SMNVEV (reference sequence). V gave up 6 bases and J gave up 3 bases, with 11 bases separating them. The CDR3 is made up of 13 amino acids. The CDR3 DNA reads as TGTGCCAGCAGAAAGAAGGGGGACACTGAAGCTTTCTTT. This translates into CASRKKGDTEAFF.